These T cell receptor beta chains were read from a single sample in a study of beta chain features in type 1 diabetes. TCRdb's table, derived via immunoSEQ multiplex PCR, lists solely in-frame clones and lacks some. This repertoire shows about 140,000 clones, around a tenth found once; its top ten account for about 0.6%. Sequenced material: central memory CD4+ T cells from blood. Receptors originate from a woman between 35 and 50 years old in good health. Each CDR3 is given with its conserved first and last residue. The order of the fields is clone size, D gene, J gene, V gene, CDR3 protein, CDR3 DNA. D genes are given only for firm matches. Size is omitted from some rows. Given values are once, few, many or a class for expanded clones.

size: .; D: .; J: TRBJ1-5; V: TRBV6-1; CDR3: CASSFGGGGRQPQHF; DNA: TGTGCCAGCAGTTTTGGTGGGGGGGGACGTCAGCCCCAGCATTTT
size: .; D: TRBD2; J: TRBJ2-3; V: TRBV7-2; CDR3: CASSGRGGQADTQYF; DNA: TGTGCCAGCAGCGGGCGGGGGGGGCAGGCAGATACGCAGTATTTT
size: many; D: TRBD1; J: TRBJ2-1; V: TRBV5-1; CDR3: CASSFGQGAGDEQFF; DNA: TGCGCCAGCAGCTTCGGACAGGGGGCCGGGGATGAGCAGTTCTTC
size: .; D: TRBD1; J: TRBJ2-7; V: TRBV6-1; CDR3: CASSWRQGLDEQYF; DNA: TGTGCCAGCAGTTGGCGACAGGGTCTTGACGAGCAGTACTTC
size: few; D: .; J: TRBJ2-4; V: TRBV5-1; CDR3: CASSTGQLNIQYF; DNA: TGCGCCAGCAGCACAGGACAGTTAAACATTCAGTACTTC
size: few; D: TRBD2; J: TRBJ2-4; V: TRBV2; CDR3: CASSEEGLRQNIQYF; DNA: TGTGCCAGCAGTGAAGAGGGACTACGCCAAAACATTCAGTACTTC
size: many; D: TRBD1; J: TRBJ1-2; V: TRBV14; CDR3: CASSQASTGSGYTF; DNA: TGTGCCAGCAGCCAAGCATCGACAGGGAGTGGCTACACCTTC
size: .; D: TRBD1; J: TRBJ2-7; V: TRBV10-3; CDR3: CAISGEDRSSSYEQYF; DNA: TGTGCCATCAGCGGTGAGGACAGGTCAAGCTCCTACGAGCAGTACTTC
size: few; D: TRBD1; J: TRBJ2-1; V: TRBV2; CDR3: CASSASGGSYNEQFF; DNA: TGTGCCAGCAGCGCATCAGGGGGATCCTACAATGAGCAGTTCTTC
size: .; D: TRBD1; J: TRBJ2-5; V: TRBV2; CDR3: CASSLDRGVETQYF; DNA: TGTGCCAGCAGCCTGGACAGGGGGGTGGAGACCCAGTACTTC
size: few; D: TRBD1; J: TRBJ2-4; V: TRBV25-1; CDR3: CASSEEGTGGTAQYF; DNA: TGTGCCAGCAGTGAGGAGGGGACAGGTGGTACGGCTCAGTACTTC
size: .; D: .; J: TRBJ1-1; V: TRBV6-1; CDR3: CASSDSENTEAFF; DNA: TGTGCCAGCAGCGACAGTGAAAACACTGAAGCTTTCTTT
size: few; D: TRBD2; J: TRBJ2-3; V: TRBV5-4; CDR3: CASSRRLAGGTTDTQYF; DNA: TGTGCCAGCAGCCGTAGACTAGCGGGGGGGACCACAGATACGCAGTATTTT
size: .; D: .; J: TRBJ1-5; V: TRBV5-4; CDR3: CASSLAQLYSNQPQHF; DNA: TGTGCCAGCAGCTTGGCGCAGTTATATAGCAATCAGCCCCAGCATTTT
size: few; D: .; J: TRBJ1-2; V: TRBV5-4; CDR3: CASSSGYYYTF; DNA: TGTGCCAGCAGCTCTGGGTACTACTACACCTTC
size: .; D: TRBD1; J: TRBJ1-5; V: TRBV4-1; CDR3: CASSQVPGQTTHQPQHF; DNA: TGCGCCAGCAGCCAAGTGCCGGGACAGACGACCCATCAGCCCCAGCATTTT
size: many; D: .; J: TRBJ2-2; V: TRBV6-6; CDR3: CASSPEPGELFF; DNA: TGTGCCAGCAGTCCGGAGCCCGGGGAGCTGTTTTTT
size: few; D: TRBD2; J: TRBJ2-5; V: TRBV6-5; CDR3: CASRLAGGTEETQYF; DNA: TGTGCCAGCCGACTAGCGGGGGGCACTGAAGAGACCCAGTACTTC
size: .; D: TRBD1; J: TRBJ2-5; V: TRBV5-1; CDR3: CASSTGTGQKETQYF; DNA: TGCGCCAGCAGCACAGGGACAGGGCAGAAAGAGACCCAGTACTTC
size: few; D: .; J: TRBJ2-7; V: TRBV6-5; CDR3: CASTPWGHEQYF; DNA: TGTGCCAGCACCCCATGGGGCCACGAGCAGTACTTC
size: few; D: TRBD2; J: TRBJ2-3; V: TRBV11-2; CDR3: CASSLGRGTATDTQYF; DNA: TGTGCCAGCAGCTTAGGGCGGGGGACTGCGACAGATACGCAGTATTTT
size: many; D: .; J: TRBJ2-5; V: TRBV5-4; CDR3: CASSLDQGRRETQYF; DNA: TGTGCCAGCAGCTTGGACCAGGGAAGGCGGGAGACCCAGTACTTC
size: .; D: .; J: TRBJ2-7; V: TRBV10-2; CDR3: CASSPGEGNEQYF; DNA: TGCGCCAGCAGTCCCGGGGAAGGCAACGAGCAGTACTTC
size: .; D: .; J: TRBJ2-7; V: TRBV7-2; CDR3: CASSLAVPITGMVSYEQYF; DNA: TGTGCCAGCAGCTTAGCGGTCCCTATAACAGGGATGGTCTCCTACGAGCAGTACTTC
size: .; D: TRBD1; J: TRBJ1-5; V: TRBV4-3; CDR3: CASSQDLAPGTAPSSNQPQHF; DNA: TGCGCCAGCAGCCAAGATCTTGCCCCCGGGACAGCACCATCTAGCAATCAGCCCCAGCATTTT
size: few; D: .; J: TRBJ1-3; V: TRBV7-9; CDR3: CASSPAFGRYSGNTIYF; DNA: TGTGCCAGCAGCCCCGCCTTTGGGAGGTACTCTGGAAACACCATATATTTT